The TCR beta chain described here comes from a study of cytomegalovirus exposure and HLA in healthy donors. Turning to the study itself: Some 200 million T cells yielded 120 million or so unique TCR beta sequences, as an earlier analysis found. Most donors, about 82% of some 400 genotyped, fell in the Caucasian-associated ancestry cluster. Overall study findings and caveats: Many donors shared some public TCRs, even though most TCR sequences were rare.

This CDR3 contains 14 residues. CDR1 MDHEN and CDR2 SYDVKM come from the germline V gene. V shed 3 bases and J shed 2 bases, with 11 bases lying between them. As regards this clone: Its specificity is not known.

The PCR had 60 Vbeta and 13 Jbeta primers. The protocol was immunoSEQ multiplex PCR, while the TCRdb copy is restricted to in-frame clones and leaves out a portion. Of 110,000 to 150,000 clones listed, roughly 62% are singletons. The chain carries TRBV28 and TRBJ2-7, with no clear D. This TCR was recovered from a man aged 60 to 69 in good health and CMV-seronegative. Sequencing used PBMCs. The CDR3 protein is CASSLVEPPYEQYF. The CDR3 bases are TGTGCCAGCAGTTTGGTAGAACCACCCTACGAGCAGTACTTC.